The 5 T cell receptor beta chains in this list originate from one sample, sequenced in a study of CD8 T cells in ankylosing spondylitis. TCRdb analysed the 5' RACE reads with MiXCR anew, one entry per CDR3 protein. In the table there are around 53,000 distinct CDR3 sequences, approximately 7% of which are singletons. The sequenced sample consisted of blood, either unsorted or a sorted T cell fraction (not recorded which). The source of these receptors is a female donor with ankylosing spondylitis or in good health (not recorded which).

The sample holds many counts of this clonotype. The chain has TRBV6-5 and TRBJ2-7, with 7 bases matching TRBD1. The germline V gene encodes CDR1 MNHEY and CDR2 SVGAGI. This CDR3 is built from 13 residues. V was pared by 7 bases and J by 2 bases, with 5 bases of the junction left unmatched. CDR3 coding DNA: TGTGCCAGCAATTCACAGGGGACCTACGAGCAGTACGTC. Translated, it gives CASNSQGTYEQYV.

This clonotype was seen ten or more times. J is TRBJ1-1 and V is TRBV7-2, with a weak D call TRBD1 (5 bases). This CDR3 spans 13 amino acids. CDR1 is SGHTA and CDR2 is FQGNSA in the germline V gene. V shed 3 bases and J shed 2 bases, with 7 bases lying between them. The CDR3 coding sequence is TGTGCCAGCAGCTTCAGGGTCAACACTGAAGCTTTCTTT. This encodes CASSFRVNTEAFF.

In its sample, this clonotype was seen a few times. The chain is built from TRBV7-2 and TRBJ1-1, with D perhaps TRBD1 (5 bases). Germline-derived CDR1 and CDR2 are SGHTA and FQGNSA. The CDR3 spans 14 residues. Trimming cost V 5 bases and J 0 bases, with 10 bases left between them. For the CDR3, the DNA is TGTGCCAGCAGCCCAGGGACGCTGAACACTGAAGCTTTCTTT. Its translation: CASSPGTLNTEAFF.

J is TRBJ1-5 and V is TRBV6-1; possibly TRBD1 for D (5 bases). The length of the CDR3 is 14 residues. Germline V CDR1 and CDR2: MNHNS, SASEGT. V shed 7 bases and J shed 2 bases, with 12 bases lying between them. CDR3 coding DNA: TGTGCCAGCACCATAGACAGCGGCAATCAGCCCCAGCATTTT. This translates into CASTIDSGNQPQHF.

At least ten counts were recorded for this clonotype. The chain links TRBV2 to TRBJ1-4; no clear D gene. CDR1 is SNHLY and CDR2 is FYNNEI in the germline V gene. The V end was cut by 6 bases, the J end by 16 bases, with 15 bases between. CDR3 length equals 11 residues. CDR3: CASSVDRDPFF. In nucleotides, the CDR3 is TGTGCCAGCAGCGTTGACCGGGATCCGTTTTTT.